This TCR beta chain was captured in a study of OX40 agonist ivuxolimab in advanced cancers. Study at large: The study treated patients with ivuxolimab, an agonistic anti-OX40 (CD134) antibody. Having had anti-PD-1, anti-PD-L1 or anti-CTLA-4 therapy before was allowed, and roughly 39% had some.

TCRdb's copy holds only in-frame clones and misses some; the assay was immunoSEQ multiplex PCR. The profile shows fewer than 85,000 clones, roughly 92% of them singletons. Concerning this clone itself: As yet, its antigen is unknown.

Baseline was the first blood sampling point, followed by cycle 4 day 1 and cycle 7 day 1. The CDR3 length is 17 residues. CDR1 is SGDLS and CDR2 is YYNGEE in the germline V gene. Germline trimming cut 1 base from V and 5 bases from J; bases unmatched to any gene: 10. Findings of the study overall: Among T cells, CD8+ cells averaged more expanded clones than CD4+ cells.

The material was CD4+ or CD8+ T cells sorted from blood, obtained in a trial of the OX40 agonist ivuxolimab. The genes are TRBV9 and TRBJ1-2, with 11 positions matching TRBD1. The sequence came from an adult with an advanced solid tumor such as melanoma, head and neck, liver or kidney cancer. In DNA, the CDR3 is TGTGCCAGCAGCGTATCGCGGACAGGGGGCGCCGTTTATGGCTACACCTTC. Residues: CASSVSRTGGAVYGYTF.